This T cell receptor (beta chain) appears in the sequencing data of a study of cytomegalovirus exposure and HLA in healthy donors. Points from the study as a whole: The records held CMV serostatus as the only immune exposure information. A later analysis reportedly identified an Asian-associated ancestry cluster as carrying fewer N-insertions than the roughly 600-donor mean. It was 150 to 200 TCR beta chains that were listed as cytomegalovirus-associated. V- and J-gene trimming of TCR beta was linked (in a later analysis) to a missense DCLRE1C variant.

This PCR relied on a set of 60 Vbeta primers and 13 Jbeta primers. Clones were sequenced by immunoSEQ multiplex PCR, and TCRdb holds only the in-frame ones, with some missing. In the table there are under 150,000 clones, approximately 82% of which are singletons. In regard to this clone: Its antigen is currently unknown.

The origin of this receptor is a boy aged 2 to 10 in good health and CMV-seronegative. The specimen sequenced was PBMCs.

The CDR3 DNA sequence: TGTGCCACCAGCAGAGACGGACTAGCGGGGTTGCCAGATACGCAGTATTTT. Residues: CATSRDGLAGLPDTQYF. The J gene is TRBJ2-3, the V gene TRBV15; 12 bases align to TRBD2. V lost 0 bases and J lost 4; bases outside the gene matches: 5. CDR1 is LNHNV, CDR2 YYDKDF, per germline (reference sequence). The CDR3 extends over 17 amino acids.